This entry is about one TCR beta chain. The source of the sample is a study of OX40 agonist ivuxolimab in advanced cancers. This table comes from immunoSEQ multiplex PCR, and its TCRdb copy is limited to in-frame clones, with some not included. This table has tens of thousands of clones, under 95% appearing once. The sequence was collected from an adult with an advanced solid tumor such as melanoma, head and neck, liver or kidney cancer. Sequences were derived from CD4+ or CD8+ T cells sorted from blood, sampled in a trial of the OX40 agonist ivuxolimab.

CDR3: CASSDGGFRNNQPQHF. CDR3 sequence (DNA): TGTGCCAGCAGTGACGGGGGTTTTCGGAACAATCAGCCCCAGCATTTT. The chain combines TRBV2 with TRBJ1-5; TRBD1 is a possible D gene (5 bases). Trimming pared 3 bases from V and 3 bases from J, leaving 15 bases between. Germline V CDR1 and CDR2: SNHLY, FYNNEI. This CDR3 is 16 amino acids long.